This T cell receptor beta chain came from a study of T cells in Graves' hyperthyroidism and ophthalmopathy. Study-level points and caveats: Progression to ophthalmopathy was predicted a median of 6.5 months early.

Exclusion criteria comprised uncontrolled infection, other autoimmune disease, pregnancy or lactation. Regions amplified from RNA transcripts were the TCR beta CDR3 regions. With the HTBI primer set, the TCR CDR3 went through a first round of RT-PCR. Each CDR3 protein gets one entry after TCRdb re-called the multiplex PCR reads with MiXCR. Among 550,000 to 700,000 distinct CDR3 sequences listed, about 45% were seen once. Details on this clonotype: Its antigen remains unidentified.

The CDR3 is made up of 17 amino acids. The V gene end was trimmed by 7 bases and the J gene end by 11 bases; junction bases not matched to a gene: 20. Germline V gives CDR1 ENHRY, CDR2 SYGVKD. The sequence derives from an adult woman with Graves' disease, either hyperthyroidism or ophthalmopathy (not recorded which). The sequenced material came from peripheral blood or thyroid tissue (not recorded which). The J gene is TRBJ2-6, the V gene TRBV10-3; 7 nucleotides agree with TRBD1. Here the CDR3 DNA reads TGTGCCATCAACGAGGGGGCGGTCGGGACGGGGACCTACGTCCTGACTTTC. The encoded protein is CAINEGAVGTGTYVLTF.